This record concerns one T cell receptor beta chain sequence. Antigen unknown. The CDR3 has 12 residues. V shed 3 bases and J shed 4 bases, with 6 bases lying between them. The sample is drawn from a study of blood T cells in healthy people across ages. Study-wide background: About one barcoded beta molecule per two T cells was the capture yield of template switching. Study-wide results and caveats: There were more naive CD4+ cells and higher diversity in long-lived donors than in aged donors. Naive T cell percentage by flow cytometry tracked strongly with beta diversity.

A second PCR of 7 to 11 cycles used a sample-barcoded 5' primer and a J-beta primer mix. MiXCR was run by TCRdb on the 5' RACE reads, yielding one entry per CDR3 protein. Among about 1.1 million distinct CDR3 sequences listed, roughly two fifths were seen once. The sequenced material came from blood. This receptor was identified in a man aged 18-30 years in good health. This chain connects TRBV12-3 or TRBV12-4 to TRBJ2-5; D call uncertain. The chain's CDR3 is CASSFRRETQYF. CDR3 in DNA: TGTGCCAGCAGTTTTAGGCGAGAGACCCAGTACTTC.